This is a list of T cell receptor beta chains from one sample in a study of blood T cell repertoires in COVID-19. The repertoire was sequenced with immunoSEQ multiplex PCR; TCRdb's copy has only in-frame clones and lacks some. Of about 200,000 clones detected, over 75% appear once; the ten largest clones hold roughly 5%. The source material was peripheral blood. These receptors were collected from a human donor in a cohort sampled during active COVID-19. Both conserved end residues are part of each CDR3. A D gene is named only where the DNA matches it firmly. Size tells how often a clone was seen (once, few, many) or the class of an expanded clone, and some rows leave it out.

v_call	j_call	clone_size	d_call	cdr3_nt	cdr3_aa
TRBV6-5	TRBJ1-4	-	-	TGTGCCAGCACAGATACTAATGAAAAACTGTTTTTT	CASTDTNEKLFF
TRBV19	TRBJ1-1	once	TRBD1	TGTGCCAGTAGTGCTAAGGACAGGGGGTTTATCACTGAAGCTTTCTTT	CASSAKDRGFITEAFF
TRBV11-2	TRBJ1-2	-	TRBD1	TGTGCCAGCAGAACTACAGGGGGCGGTCATGGCTACACCTTC	CASRTTGGGHGYTF
TRBV3-1/TRBV3-2	TRBJ2-5	-	-	TGTGCCAGCAGCCAAGCCTTGGCACAAGAGACCCAGTACTTC	CASSQALAQETQYF
TRBV7-6	TRBJ1-5	-	-	TGTGCCAGCAGCTCCGACAGTAGCAATCAGCCCCAGCATTTT	CASSSDSSNQPQHF
TRBV7-2	TRBJ1-4	-	TRBD1	TGTGCCAGCAGCCTCGGACAGGGGCCCACTAATGAAAAACTGTTTTTT	CASSLGQGPTNEKLFF
TRBV19	TRBJ2-1	-	TRBD1	TGTGCCAGTAGAAACAGGGGGCGGGAGGAGCAGTTCTTC	CASRNRGREEQFF
TRBV7-2	TRBJ1-1	once	TRBD1	TGTGCCAGCAGCTTAGTGACAGGGGTTATCTCTGAAGCTTTCTTT	CASSLVTGVISEAFF
TRBV18	TRBJ2-7	-	TRBD2	TGTGCCAGCTCGGCCCAGGAGAGACTAGCGGGAGGACCTCGCTCCTACGAGCAGTACTTC	CASSAQERLAGGPRSYEQYF
TRBV30	TRBJ2-7	-	-	TGTGCCTGGAGTACAGGAGTAACCTACGAGCAGTACTTC	CAWSTGVTYEQYF
TRBV7-2	TRBJ2-7	-	-	TGTGCCAGCAGCTTTGACAGGCAAAGCTCCTACGAGCAGTACTTC	CASSFDRQSSYEQYF
TRBV9	TRBJ1-6	-	TRBD1	TGTGCCAGCAGCGTAGTGGCAGGGGGCAATTCACCCCTCCACTTT	CASSVVAGGNSPLHF
TRBV30	TRBJ1-3	few	-	TGTGCCTTCTCGGGGGACTCTGGAAACACCATATATTTT	CAFSGDSGNTIYF
TRBV11-2	TRBJ1-1	once	TRBD1	TGTGCCAGCAGCTTAGAATTGATAGGGACAGGGATGAACACTGAAGCTTTCTTT	CASSLELIGTGMNTEAFF
TRBV6-5	TRBJ1-2	-	TRBD1	TGTGCCAGCAGCCCGGGACAGCTCTATGGCTACACCTTC	CASSPGQLYGYTF
TRBV3-1/TRBV3-2	TRBJ2-1	-	TRBD1	TGTGCCAGCAGCGCCCGGGACAGCTTCTACAATGAGCAGTTCTTC	CASSARDSFYNEQFF
TRBV15	TRBJ2-2	-	TRBD1	TGTGCCACCAGCACAGGACAGGGGATCACCGGGGAGCTGTTTTTT	CATSTGQGITGELFF
TRBV10-3	TRBJ1-2	-	TRBD1	TGTGCCACCCAGACAGGGGCCTATGGCTACACCTTC	CATQTGAYGYTF
TRBV15	TRBJ1-5	once	TRBD1	TGTGCCACCAGCAGAGATTTCGCGACAGGGACTAGCAATCAGCCCCAGCATTTT	CATSRDFATGTSNQPQHF
TRBV24-1	TRBJ2-1	few	TRBD2	TGTGCCACCAGTGACCCCGGGACTAGCGGGAGAGCCTACAATGAGCAGTTCTTC	CATSDPGTSGRAYNEQFF
TRBV7-8	TRBJ1-1	-	-	TGTGCCAGCAGCCGTGGGACAAGTTTGAACACTGAAGCTTTCTTT	CASSRGTSLNTEAFF
TRBV5-8	TRBJ2-7	-	-	TGTGCCAGCAGCTTGGGAGGGCAGGCCTACGAGCAGTACTTC	CASSLGGQAYEQYF
TRBV5-6	TRBJ1-3	-	-	TGTGCCAGCAGCTTGGCGCCAGATCTCTCGGGAAACACCATATATTTT	CASSLAPDLSGNTIYF
TRBV4-2	TRBJ1-6	-	-	TGTGCCAGCAGCCCCTGGGCAGGGAGGGATAATTCACCCCTCCACTTT	CASSPWAGRDNSPLHF
TRBV5-8	TRBJ2-7	-	TRBD2	TGTGCCAGCAGCTTGAGGGGACTATCCTCCTACGAGCAGTACTTC	CASSLRGLSSYEQYF
TRBV9	TRBJ2-7	-	TRBD2	TGTGCCAGCAGTCCTGGACTAGCGGACTCCTACGAGCAGTACTTC	CASSPGLADSYEQYF
TRBV6-4	TRBJ1-6	few	-	TGTGCCAGCAGTGAAGCGGAGGATAATTCACCCCTCCACTTT	CASSEAEDNSPLHF
TRBV28	TRBJ2-3	-	-	TGTGCCAGCACGCTACTCAAACGGGGGGCTCTGGCAGATACGCAGTATTTT	CASTLLKRGALADTQYF
TRBV25-1	TRBJ1-2	few	-	TGTGCCAGCAGTGAAAGGCGGTATGGCTACACCTTC	CASSERRYGYTF
TRBV28	TRBJ1-6	-	-	TGTGCCAGCAGCCCCCCGTTCAATTCACCCCTCCACTTT	CASSPPFNSPLHF
TRBV7-2	TRBJ1-4	once	TRBD1	TGTGCCAGCAGCAACCCGGGACAGGCGAATGAAAAACTGTTTTTT	CASSNPGQANEKLFF
TRBV9	TRBJ2-7	-	-	TGTGCCAGCAGCGTAGAGGAGGGGATCTACGAGCAGTACTTC	CASSVEEGIYEQYF
TRBV24-1	TRBJ1-5	once	-	TGTGCCACCAGATCCCCAGGGGCCGGGAATCAGCCCCAGCATTTT	CATRSPGAGNQPQHF
TRBV28	TRBJ2-7	few	TRBD2	TGTGCCAGCAGTTTACAAGCCGCTAGCGGGAGAACGCGGGAGCAGTACTTC	CASSLQAASGRTREQYF
TRBV4-1	TRBJ2-5	-	TRBD2	TGCGCCAGCAGCCCGACTAGCGGGGCCCAAGAGACCCAGTACTTC	CASSPTSGAQETQYF
TRBV9	TRBJ2-2	few	TRBD2	TGTGCCAGCAGCGCCTCCTCTAGCGGGAGAATCACCGGGGAGCTGTTTTTT	CASSASSSGRITGELFF
TRBV7-6	TRBJ2-1	-	-	TGTGCCAGCAGCTTAGAGGGAGTTGAGCAGTTCTTC	CASSLEGVEQFF
TRBV27	TRBJ2-5	-	-	TGTGCCAGCAGTTTATCGAGCCGCGGGGCCCCTGAGACCCAGTACTTC	CASSLSSRGAPETQYF
TRBV4-3	TRBJ1-6	-	-	TGCGCCAGCAGCCAAGATTCGACCGGAGGACGTTCACCCCTCCACTTT	CASSQDSTGGRSPLHF
TRBV19	TRBJ2-1	once	-	TGTGCCAGTAGTATGCAGCGGGACAATGAGCAGTTCTTC	CASSMQRDNEQFF
TRBV5-1	TRBJ1-1	-	-	TGCGCCAGCAGCTTACAGGGAGCTCCGAACACTGAAGCTTTCTTT	CASSLQGAPNTEAFF
TRBV7-3	TRBJ2-5	-	-	TGTGCCAGCAGCTTAAACAGCCAAGAGACCCAGTACTTC	CASSLNSQETQYF
TRBV3-1/TRBV3-2	TRBJ1-2	-	-	TGTGCCAGCAGCCCGACAGAGCTTACTGGAGCTAACTATGGCTACACCTTC	CASSPTELTGANYGYTF
TRBV28	TRBJ2-7	few	TRBD2	TGTGCCAGCAAAGCGGGACTAGCGCTGAGCTCCTACGAGCAGTACTTC	CASKAGLALSSYEQYF
TRBV28	TRBJ1-5	-	TRBD1	TGTGCCAGCAGTTCCACACAGGGGGCTCTGCGGCCCCAGCATTTT	CASSSTQGALRPQHF